What follows are 6 T cell receptor beta chains derived from one specimen sequenced in a study of OX40 agonist ivuxolimab in advanced cancers. Clones were read by immunoSEQ multiplex PCR, and TCRdb kept only the in-frame ones, dropping some. The data show roughly 48,000 clones, nearly 85% seen once. Specimen: CD4+ or CD8+ T cells sorted from blood, collected in a trial of the OX40 agonist ivuxolimab. The receptors were sampled from an adult with an advanced solid tumor such as melanoma, head and neck, liver or kidney cancer.

J is TRBJ1-5 and V is TRBV19; a possible D gene is TRBD1 (6 bases). The germline V and J ends were trimmed by 7 bases and 6 bases, with 19 bases remaining between them. This CDR3 comprises 15 residues. Germline V gene lookup returns CDR1 LNHDA and CDR2 SQIVND (reference sequence). This chain's CDR3 is CASTPQGWGIQPQHF. CDR3 nucleotides: TGTGCCAGTACCCCCCAGGGGTGGGGTATTCAGCCCCAGCATTTT.

In this sample, this clone turned up once. The chain combines TRBV7-3 with TRBJ2-7, with a tentative D call TRBD1 (6 bases). The CDR3 has 12 residues. The V gene lost 5 bases and the J gene lost 7 bases, with 12 bases spanning the gap. Germline CDR1 is SGHTA and CDR2 is FQGTGA. This CDR3 is CASSPQGWEQYF. The CDR3 DNA reads as TGTGCCAGCAGCCCCCAGGGGTGGGAGCAGTACTTC.

The chain joins TRBV14 to TRBJ2-1; D gene uncertain. Trimming stripped 4 bases from V and 9 bases from J, with 7 bases between. The CDR3 totals 11 residues. CDR1 and CDR2 (germline): SGHDN, FVKESK. This chain's CDR3 is CASSPLSEQFF. In nucleotides, the CDR3 is TGTGCCAGCAGCCCCCTCAGTGAGCAGTTCTTC.

The V call is TRBV18, the J call TRBJ1-5; D unresolved. This CDR3 comprises 17 residues. The V end was cut by 1 base, the J end by 0 bases, with 13 bases between. Germline V lookup: CDR1 KGHSH, CDR2 LQKENI. CDR3 sequence (DNA): TGTGCCAGCTCACCACTTTCAGCGGGAAATAGCAATCAGCCCCAGCATTTT. As protein: CASSPLSAGNSNQPQHF. Supplemented by reference TRBV18 and TRBJ1-5, the full variable domain reads NAGVMQNPRHLVRRRGQEARLRCSPMKGHSHVYWYRQLPEEGLKFMVYLQKENIIDESGMPKERFSAEFPKEGPSILRIQQVVRGDSAAYFCASSPLSAGNSNQPQHFGDGTRLSIL.

CDR3 residues: CASRPTVSYEQYF. As DNA, the CDR3 is TGTGCCAGCAGACCTACAGTTTCCTACGAGCAGTACTTC. J is TRBJ2-7 and V is TRBV6-5; D uncertain. V was trimmed by 6 bases and J by 1 base, leaving 10 bases between them. The CDR3 sequence is 13 residues long. Germline CDR1 and CDR2: MNHEY and SVGAGI.

V gene TRBV7-9 combines with J gene TRBJ1-2; 7 bases agree with TRBD1. CDR3 length: 14 residues. Germline lookup yields CDR1 SEHNR and CDR2 FQNEAQ (reference sequence). J lost 7 bases, V lost 1 base, and 6 bases had no gene match. DNA for the CDR3: TGTGCCAGCAGCTTAGGGCAGGGGGGCGGTGGCTACACCTTC. Amino acid sequence: CASSLGQGGGGYTF. Looking up the rest from reference TRBV7-9 and TRBJ1-2 gives the full variable domain: DTGVSQNPRHKITKRGQNVTFRCDPISEHNRLYWYRQTLGQGPEFLTYFQNEAQLEKSRLLSDRFSAERPKGSFSTLEIQRTEQGDSAMYLCASSLGQGGGGYTFGSGTRLTVV.